This T cell receptor beta chain originates from a study of blood T cell repertoires in COVID-19. In the study overall: Material from acute and convalescent COVID-19 was sourced from the United States, Italy and Spain. In each case, the material was cDNA or gDNA derived from T cells, B-cell-depleted T cells, or PBMCs.

In the study's own analysis: Nucleated cell counts were estimated from reference gene primer amplification. The method was immunoSEQ multiplex PCR; TCRdb's version includes in-frame clones alone and lacks a portion of them. V and J calls plus clone size are reproduced from that table; the DNA served to infer D and trimming. The sample records under 250,000 clones, about nine tenths being singletons. Per germline, CDR1 ENHRY and CDR2 SYGVKD. Trimming removed 6 bases at V and 1 base at J, with 9 bases between. CDR3 length equals 14 residues. This clone was counted a single time. Sequences were obtained from peripheral blood. The receptor was isolated from a man in his 60s with acute or convalescent COVID-19. The chain carries TRBV10-3 and TRBJ2-2, with D unclear. The CDR3 DNA is TGTGCCATCAGGCAAGAACAGAACACCGGGGAGCTGTTTTTT. Translating gives CAIRQEQNTGELFF.